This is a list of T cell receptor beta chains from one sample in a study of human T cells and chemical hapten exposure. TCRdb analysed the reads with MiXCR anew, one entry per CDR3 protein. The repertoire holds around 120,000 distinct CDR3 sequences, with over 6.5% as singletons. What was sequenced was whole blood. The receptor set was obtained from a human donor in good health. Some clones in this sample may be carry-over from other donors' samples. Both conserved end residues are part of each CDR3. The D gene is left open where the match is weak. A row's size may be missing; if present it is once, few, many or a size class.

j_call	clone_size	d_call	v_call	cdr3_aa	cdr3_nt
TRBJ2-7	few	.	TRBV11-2	CASSLVGIPYEQYF	TGTGCCAGCAGCTTAGTGGGGATACCCTACGAGCAGTACTTC
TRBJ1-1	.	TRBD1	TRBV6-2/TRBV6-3	CASNHDRGGYTEAFF	TGTGCCAGCAACCACGACAGGGGGGGATACACTGAAGCTTTCTTT
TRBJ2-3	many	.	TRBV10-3	CAIATPSAPTDTQYF	TGTGCCATCGCCACGCCTAGCGCACCCACAGATACGCAGTATTTT
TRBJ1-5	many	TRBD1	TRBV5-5	CASSLIWTGRGLNNQPQHF	TGTGCCAGCAGCTTGATCTGGACAGGGAGGGGGTTGAACAATCAGCCCCAGCATTTT
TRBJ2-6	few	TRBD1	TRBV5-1	CASSLIRQGAVGANVLTF	TGCGCCAGCAGCTTGATTCGGCAGGGGGCTGTTGGGGCCAACGTCCTGACTTTC
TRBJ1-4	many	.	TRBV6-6	CASRPQAAVNEKLFF	TGTGCCAGCAGACCTCAGGCGGCAGTCAATGAAAAACTGTTTTTT
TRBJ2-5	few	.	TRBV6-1	CASPGLLYQETQYF	TGTGCCAGCCCTGGACTTTTGTACCAAGAGACCCAGTACTTC
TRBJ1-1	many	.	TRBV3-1	CASSQDNGGPVAEAFF	TGTGCCAGCAGCCAAGATAACGGGGGGCCGGTGGCTGAAGCTTTCTTT
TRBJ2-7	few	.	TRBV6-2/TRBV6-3	CASSWDTSYEQYF	TGTGCCAGCAGTTGGGACACCTCCTACGAGCAGTACTTC
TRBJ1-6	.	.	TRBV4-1	CASSQGSRGGKTPYNSPLHF	TGCGCCAGCAGCCAAGGCTCCAGGGGCGGGAAAACCCCCTATAATTCACCCCTCCACTTT
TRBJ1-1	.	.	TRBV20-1	CSVPQLNTEAFF	TGCAGTGTCCCACAGCTGAACACTGAAGCTTTCTTT
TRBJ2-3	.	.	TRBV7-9	CASSSTSMADTQYF	TGTGCCAGCAGCTCCACGTCGATGGCAGATACGCAGTATTTT
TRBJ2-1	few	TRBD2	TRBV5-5	CASSLGASGDYNEQFF	TGTGCCAGCAGCTTGGGTGCTAGCGGGGATTACAATGAGCAGTTCTTC
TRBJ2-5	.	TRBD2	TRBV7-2	CASRPAGTSGYLETQYF	TGTGCCAGCAGGCCCGCCGGGACTAGCGGGTATTTGGAGACCCAGTACTTC
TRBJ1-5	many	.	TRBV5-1	CASSLDWQNQPQHF	TGCGCCAGCAGCTTGGACTGGCAGAATCAGCCCCAGCATTTT
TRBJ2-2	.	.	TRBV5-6	CASSPDGFNANTGQLFF	TGTGCCAGCAGCCCGGACGGCTTCAACGCGAACACCGGGCAGCTGTTTTTT
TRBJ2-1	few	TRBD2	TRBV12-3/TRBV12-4	CASGTRKGGSYNEQFF	TGTGCCAGCGGGACTAGGAAAGGGGGCTCCTACAATGAGCAGTTCTTC
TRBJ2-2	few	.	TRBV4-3	CASSQVPRGSSTGELFF	TGCGCCAGCAGCCAAGTCCCCAGGGGCAGTAGCACCGGGGAGCTGTTTTTT
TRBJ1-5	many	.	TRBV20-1	CSASRDNQPQHF	TGCAGTGCCTCTCGGGACAATCAGCCCCAGCATTTT
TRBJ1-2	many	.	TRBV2	CASSRNWRERNYGYTF	TGTGCCAGCAGTCGGAATTGGCGAGAACGGAACTATGGCTACACCTTC
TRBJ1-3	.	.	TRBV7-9	CASSLGAPNSGNTIYF	TGTGCCAGCAGCCTGGGAGCTCCTAACTCTGGAAACACCATATATTTT
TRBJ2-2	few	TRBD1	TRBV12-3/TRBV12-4	CASSPIQGAGTGELFF	TGTGCCAGCAGTCCCATTCAGGGGGCCGGCACCGGGGAGCTGTTTTTT
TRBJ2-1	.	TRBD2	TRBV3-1	CASSLGLAEQRAYNEQFF	TGTGCCAGCAGCCTTGGGCTAGCGGAACAGCGGGCCTACAATGAGCAGTTCTTC
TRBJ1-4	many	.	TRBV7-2	CASSSQSYGTTNEKLFF	TGTGCCAGCAGCTCCCAATCGTACGGGACAACTAATGAAAAACTGTTTTTT
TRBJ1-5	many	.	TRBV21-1	CASSKALWRNQPQHF	TGTGCCAGCAGCAAAGCGCTTTGGAGGAATCAGCCCCAGCATTTT
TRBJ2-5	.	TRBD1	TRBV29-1	CSVAGTGGETQYF	TGCAGCGTTGCCGGGACAGGGGGGGAGACCCAGTACTTC
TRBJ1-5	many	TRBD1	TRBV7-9	CASSEGQGSNQPQHF	TGTGCCAGCAGCGAGGGACAGGGAAGCAATCAGCCCCAGCATTTT
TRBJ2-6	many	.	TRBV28	CASSQLSGANVLTF	TGTGCCAGCAGTCAATTATCTGGGGCCAACGTCCTGACTTTC
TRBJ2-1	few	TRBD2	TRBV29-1	CSVESAGADNEQFF	TGCAGCGTTGAGTCAGCGGGAGCCGACAATGAGCAGTTCTTC
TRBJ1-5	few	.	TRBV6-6	CASRTDRSVNQPQHF	TGTGCCAGCAGAACCGACAGGAGCGTCAATCAGCCCCAGCATTTT
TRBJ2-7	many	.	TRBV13	CASSLGWGEQYF	TGTGCCAGCAGCTTAGGCTGGGGAGAGCAGTACTTC
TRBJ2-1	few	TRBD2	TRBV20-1	CSARESGRYNEQFF	TGCAGTGCTAGAGAAAGCGGGAGATACAATGAGCAGTTCTTC
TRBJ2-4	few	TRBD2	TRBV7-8	CASSTGLAGVSPKNIQYF	TGTGCCAGCAGCACCGGACTAGCGGGAGTTTCGCCCAAAAACATTCAGTACTTC
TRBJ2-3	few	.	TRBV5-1	CASSLYGSLPSTDTQYF	TGCGCCAGCAGCTTGTATGGCTCCCTACCTAGCACAGATACGCAGTATTTT
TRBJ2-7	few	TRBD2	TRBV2	CASSSGGSTSYEQYF	TGTGCCAGCAGTTCCGGGGGGTCTACCTCCTACGAGCAGTACTTC
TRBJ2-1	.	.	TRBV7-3	CASSLNGAAYNEQFF	TGTGCCAGCAGCTTAAACGGGGCCGCTTACAATGAGCAGTTCTTC
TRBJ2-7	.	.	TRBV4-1	CASSQGFLSYEQYF	TGCGCCAGCAGCCAGGGATTCCTCTCCTACGAGCAGTACTTC
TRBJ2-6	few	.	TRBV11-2	CASSLVPREANVLTF	TGTGCCAGCAGCTTAGTCCCTAGGGAGGCCAACGTCCTGACTTTC
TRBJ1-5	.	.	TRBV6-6	CASSYGQPQNSNQPQHF	TGTGCCAGCAGTTATGGACAGCCTCAAAATAGCAATCAGCCCCAGCATTTT
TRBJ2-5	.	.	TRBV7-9	CASSLAQAIRGTQYF	TGTGCCAGCAGCTTAGCGCAGGCTATCCGGGGGACCCAGTACTTC
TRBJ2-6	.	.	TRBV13	CASSRKTSGANVLTF	TGTGCCAGCAGTCGTAAGACCTCTGGGGCCAACGTCCTGACTTTC
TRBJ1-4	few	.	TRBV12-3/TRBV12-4	CATRDPRTEKLFF	TGTGCCACCAGGGACCCTAGGACTGAAAAACTGTTTTTT
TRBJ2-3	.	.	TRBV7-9	CASSLDRGDTQYF	TGTGCCAGCAGCCTCGACCGAGGAGATACGCAGTATTTT
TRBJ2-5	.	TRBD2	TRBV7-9	CASSPTYSGRVFQETQYF	TGTGCCAGCAGCCCTACCTATAGCGGGAGGGTTTTCCAAGAGACCCAGTACTTC
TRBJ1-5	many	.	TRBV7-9	CASSFGQNQPQHF	TGTGCCAGCAGCTTTGGACAGAATCAGCCCCAGCATTTT
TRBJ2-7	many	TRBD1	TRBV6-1	CASSRTGGSYEQYF	TGTGCCAGCTCCCGCACAGGGGGCTCCTACGAGCAGTACTTC
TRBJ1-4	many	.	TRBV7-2	CASSIGQTNEKLFF	TGTGCCAGCAGTATCGGACAGACTAATGAAAAACTGTTTTTT
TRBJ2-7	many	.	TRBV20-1	CSATSFGGSYEQYF	TGCAGCGCTACTTCGTTCGGGGGCTCCTACGAGCAGTACTTC
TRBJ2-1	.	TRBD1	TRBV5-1	CASSFRDRGFNEQFF	TGCGCCAGCAGCTTTAGGGACAGGGGTTTCAATGAGCAGTTCTTC
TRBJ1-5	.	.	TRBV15	CATSRALDSNQPQHF	TGTGCCACCAGCAGGGCGCTGGATAGCAATCAGCCCCAGCATTTT
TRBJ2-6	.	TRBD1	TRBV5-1	CASSPAGTGSGANVLTF	TGCGCCAGCAGCCCAGCAGGGACAGGATCTGGGGCCAACGTCCTGACTTTC
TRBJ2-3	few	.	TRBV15	CATSRARLLDTQYF	TGTGCCACCAGCAGAGCTCGACTTTTAGATACGCAGTATTTT
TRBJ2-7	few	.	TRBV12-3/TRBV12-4	CASSFSPPGYEQYF	TGTGCCAGCAGTTTTTCCCCCCCGGGGTACGAGCAGTACTTC